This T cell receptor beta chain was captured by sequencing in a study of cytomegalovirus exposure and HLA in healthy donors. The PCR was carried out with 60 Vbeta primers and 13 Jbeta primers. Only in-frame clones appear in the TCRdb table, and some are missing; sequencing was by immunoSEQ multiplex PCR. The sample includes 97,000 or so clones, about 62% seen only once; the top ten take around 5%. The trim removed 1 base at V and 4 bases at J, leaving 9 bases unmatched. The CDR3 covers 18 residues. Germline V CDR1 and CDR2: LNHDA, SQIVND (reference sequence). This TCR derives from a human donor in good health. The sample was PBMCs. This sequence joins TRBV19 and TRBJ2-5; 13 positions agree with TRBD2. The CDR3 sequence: CASSIAGWGLAGSETQYF. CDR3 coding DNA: TGTGCCAGTAGTATAGCGGGGTGGGGACTAGCGGGATCAGAGACCCAGTACTTC.